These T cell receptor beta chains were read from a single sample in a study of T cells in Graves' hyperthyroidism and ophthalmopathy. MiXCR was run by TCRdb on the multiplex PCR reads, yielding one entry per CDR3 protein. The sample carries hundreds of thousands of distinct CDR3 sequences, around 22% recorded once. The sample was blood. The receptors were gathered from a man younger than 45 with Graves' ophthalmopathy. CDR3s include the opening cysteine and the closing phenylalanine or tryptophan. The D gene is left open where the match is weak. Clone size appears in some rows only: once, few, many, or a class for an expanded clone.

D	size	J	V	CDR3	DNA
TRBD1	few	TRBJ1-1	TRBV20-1	CSARRRGTVNTEAFF	TGCAGTGCTAGACGCCGCGGGACAGTGAACACTGAAGCTTTCTTT
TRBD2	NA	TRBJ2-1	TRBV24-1	CATSDWLAGGINEQLF	TGTGCCACCAGTGATTGGCTAGCGGGCGGAATCAATGAGCAGCTCTTC
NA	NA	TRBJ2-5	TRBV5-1	CASSPWREREETQYF	TGCGCCAGCAGCCCCTGGAGGGAGAGGGAAGAGACCCAGTACTTC
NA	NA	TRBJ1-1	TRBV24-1	CATSDVGVEAFF	TGTGCCACCAGTGATGTGGGGGTTGAAGCTTTCTTT
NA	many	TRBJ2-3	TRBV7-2	CASSSYGDTQYF	TGTGCCAGCAGCTCCTATGGAGATACGCAGTATTTT
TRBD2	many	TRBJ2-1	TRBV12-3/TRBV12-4	CASSFVTSGANEQFF	TGTGCCAGCAGTTTTGTAACTAGCGGGGCGAATGAGCAGTTCTTC
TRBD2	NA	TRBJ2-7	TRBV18	CASSELAGPVPEQYF	TGTGCCAGCTCCGAACTAGCGGGACCTGTACCCGAGCAGTACTTC
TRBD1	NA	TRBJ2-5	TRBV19	CASSTGQGAYLRETQYF	TGTGCCAGTAGTACCGGACAGGGGGCGTATCTACGGGAGACCCAGTACTTC
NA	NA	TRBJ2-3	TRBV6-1	CASRIRSSWATDTQYF	TGTGCCAGCAGAATACGGTCCAGTTGGGCCACAGATACGCAGTATTTT
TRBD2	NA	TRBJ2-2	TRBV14	CASSQASGIGELFF	TGTGCCAGCAGCCAAGCTAGCGGGATCGGGGAGCTGTTTTTT
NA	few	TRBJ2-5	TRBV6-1	CASSATETGAETQYF	TGTGCCAGCAGTGCAACCGAGACAGGTGCGGAGACCCAGTACTTC
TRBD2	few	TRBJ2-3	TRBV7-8	CASSLDVAASGSDNTDTQYF	TGTGCCAGCAGCTTAGACGTCGCGGCTAGCGGGAGTGATAACACAGATACGCAGTATTTT
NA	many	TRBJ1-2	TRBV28	CASSLISARGSGYTF	TGTGCCAGCAGTTTAATCTCCGCGCGAGGTTCTGGCTACACCTTC
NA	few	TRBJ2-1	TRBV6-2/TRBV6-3	CASSYSKGLTYNEQFF	TGTGCCAGCAGTTACTCGAAAGGGTTGACCTACAATGAGCAGTTCTTC
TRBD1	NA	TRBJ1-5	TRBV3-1	CASSQTGNRQPQHF	TGTGCCAGCAGCCAGACAGGGAACCGCCAGCCCCAGCATTTT
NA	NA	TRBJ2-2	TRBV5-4	CASSLRSISSGELFF	TGTGCCAGCAGCTTGCGCAGTATATCTTCCGGGGAGCTGTTTTTT
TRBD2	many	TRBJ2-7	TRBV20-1	CSARKRETPEQYF	TGCAGTGCTAGAAAGCGGGAGACCCCCGAGCAGTACTTC
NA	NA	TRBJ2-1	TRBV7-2	CASAFSKEQFF	TGTGCCAGCGCCTTCTCTAAGGAGCAGTTCTTC
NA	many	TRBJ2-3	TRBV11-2	CASSPHLADTQYF	TGTGCCAGCAGCCCCCACCTGGCTGATACGCAGTATTTT
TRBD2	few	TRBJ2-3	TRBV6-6	CASSYRGLDSDTQYF	TGTGCCAGCAGTTACAGGGGACTAGATTCAGATACGCAGTATTTT
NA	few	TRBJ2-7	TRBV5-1	CASSLTLRAYVYEQYF	TGCGCCAGCAGCTTAACACTCCGGGCGTACGTCTACGAGCAGTACTTC
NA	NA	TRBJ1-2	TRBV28	CASGTSGRRVGYGYTF	TGTGCCAGCGGGACTAGCGGGAGGCGGGTCGGCTATGGCTACACCTTC
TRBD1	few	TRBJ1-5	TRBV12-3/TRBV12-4	CASNRGLSNQPQHF	TGTGCCAGTAACAGGGGGTTAAGCAATCAGCCCCAGCATTTT
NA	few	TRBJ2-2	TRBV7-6	CASSLDLGINTGELFF	TGTGCCAGCAGCTTAGATCTGGGGATCAACACCGGGGAGCTGTTTTTT
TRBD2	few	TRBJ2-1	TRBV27	CASRPRDYGRDEQFF	TGTGCCAGCAGACCCCGGGACTACGGTAGAGATGAGCAGTTCTTC
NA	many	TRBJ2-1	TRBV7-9	CASSLSSSYNEQFF	TGTGCCAGCAGCTTATCGAGCTCCTACAATGAGCAGTTCTTC
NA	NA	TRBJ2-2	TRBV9	CASSPTGENTGELFF	TGTGCCAGCAGCCCCACAGGAGAGAACACCGGGGAGCTGTTTTTT
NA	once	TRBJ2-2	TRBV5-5	CASSLLGDLVPGELFF	TGTGCCAGCAGCTTGTTAGGGGACCTCGTCCCCGGGGAGCTGTTTTTT
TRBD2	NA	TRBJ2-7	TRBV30	CAWAPHSLAGDSYEQYF	TGTGCCTGGGCCCCTCATTCACTAGCGGGAGACTCCTACGAGCAGTACTTC
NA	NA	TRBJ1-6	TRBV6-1	CASTRDGNSPLHF	TGTGCCAGTACTCGGGACGGTAATTCACCCCTCCACTTT
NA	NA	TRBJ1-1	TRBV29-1	CSVERTDVNTEAFF	TGCAGCGTTGAAAGAACAGACGTGAACACTGAAGCTTTCTTT
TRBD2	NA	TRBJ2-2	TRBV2	CAGRGTSGRGAGELFF	TGTGCCGGCCGTGGGACTAGCGGGAGGGGAGCCGGGGAGCTGTTTTTT
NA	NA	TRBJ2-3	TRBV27	CASSFERAADTQYF	TGTGCCAGCAGTTTCGAAAGGGCGGCAGATACGCAGTATTTT
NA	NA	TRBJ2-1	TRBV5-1	CASSLILVAGVYNEQFF	TGCGCCAGCAGCTTGATTTTGGTGGCAGGGGTCTACAATGAGCAGTTCTTC
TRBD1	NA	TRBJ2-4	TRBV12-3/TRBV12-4	CASSYRGRGEDIQYF	TGTGCCAGCAGTTACAGGGGGCGCGGAGAGGACATTCAGTACTTC
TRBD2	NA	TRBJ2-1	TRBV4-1	CASSQDGKRLANEQFF	TGCGCCAGCAGCCAAGATGGGAAGCGACTAGCTAATGAGCAGTTCTTC
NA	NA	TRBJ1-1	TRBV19	CASSIGTSMNTEAFF	TGTGCCAGTAGTATTGGGACATCAATGAACACTGAAGCTTTCTTT
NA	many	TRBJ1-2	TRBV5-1	CASSLGTSGYGYTF	TGCGCCAGCAGCTTGGGGACATCGGGCTATGGCTACACCTTC
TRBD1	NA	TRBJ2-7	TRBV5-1	CASSWTTGARNEQYF	TGCGCCAGCAGCTGGACCACAGGGGCGAGGAACGAGCAGTACTTC
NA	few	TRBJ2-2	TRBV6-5	CASSYSSASITGELFF	TGTGCCAGCAGTTACTCGAGTGCGTCGATCACCGGGGAGCTGTTTTTT
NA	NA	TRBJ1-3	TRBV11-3	CASSLGDYSGNTIYF	TGTGCCAGCAGCTTAGGGGATTACTCTGGAAACACCATATATTTT